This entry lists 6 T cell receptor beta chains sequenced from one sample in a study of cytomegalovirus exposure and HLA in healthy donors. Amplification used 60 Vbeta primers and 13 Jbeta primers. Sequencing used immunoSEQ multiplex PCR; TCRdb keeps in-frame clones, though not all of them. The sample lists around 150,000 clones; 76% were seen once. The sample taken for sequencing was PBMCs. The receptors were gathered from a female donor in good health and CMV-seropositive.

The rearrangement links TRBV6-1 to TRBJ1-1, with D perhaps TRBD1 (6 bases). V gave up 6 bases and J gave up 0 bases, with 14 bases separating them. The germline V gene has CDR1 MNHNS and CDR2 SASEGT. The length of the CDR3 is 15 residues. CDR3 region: CASRPQGYMNTEAFF. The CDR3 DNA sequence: TGTGCCAGCAGACCACAGGGATATATGAACACTGAAGCTTTCTTT.

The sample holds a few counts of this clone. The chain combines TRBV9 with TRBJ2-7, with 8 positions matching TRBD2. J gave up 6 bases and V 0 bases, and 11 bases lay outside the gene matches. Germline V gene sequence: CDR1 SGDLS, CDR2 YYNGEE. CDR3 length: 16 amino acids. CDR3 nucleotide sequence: TGTGCCAGCAGCGTAGCGGTGGACGGGGGGGCCTCCGAGCAGTACTTC. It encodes CASSVAVDGGASEQYF.

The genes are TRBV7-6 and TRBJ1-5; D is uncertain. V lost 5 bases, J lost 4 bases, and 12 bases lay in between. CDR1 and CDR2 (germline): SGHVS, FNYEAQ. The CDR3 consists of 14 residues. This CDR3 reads CASSNLGRNQPQHF. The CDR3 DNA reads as TGTGCCAGCAGCAATCTCGGGAGGAATCAGCCCCAGCATTTT.

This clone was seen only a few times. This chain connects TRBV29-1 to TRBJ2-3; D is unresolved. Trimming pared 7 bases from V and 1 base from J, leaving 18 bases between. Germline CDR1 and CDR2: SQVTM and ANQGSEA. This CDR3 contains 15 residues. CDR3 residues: CSALPHSRGTDTQYF. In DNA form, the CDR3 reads TGCAGCGCCCTCCCCCACAGCAGAGGCACAGATACGCAGTATTTT.

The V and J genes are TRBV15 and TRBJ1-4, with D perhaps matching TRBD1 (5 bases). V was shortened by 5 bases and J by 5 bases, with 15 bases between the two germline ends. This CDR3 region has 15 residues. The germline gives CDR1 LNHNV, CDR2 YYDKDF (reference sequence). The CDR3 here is CATSVTGTSNEKLFF. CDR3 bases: TGTGCCACCAGCGTCACCGGGACTTCAAATGAAAAACTGTTTTTT.

The CDR3 spells CASSSGTRVQNIQYF. The CDR3 DNA reads TGCGCCAGCAGCTCAGGGACTAGAGTCCAAAACATTCAGTACTTC. J is TRBJ2-4 and V is TRBV5-1; 8 bases map to TRBD2. Germline loops: CDR1 SGHRS, CDR2 YFSETQ. The V and J ends lost 3 bases and 5 bases, in that order; junction bases with no gene match: 7. The CDR3 has 15 amino acids.